The clone carrying this TCR beta chain has at least ten counts. This sample stems from a study of identical twins. The V gene's germline CDR1 is SGHDT and CDR2 YYEEEE. The CDR3 runs to 14 residues. V was trimmed by 1 base and J by 3 bases, leaving 8 bases between them. A single record per CDR3 protein comes from TCRdb applying MiXCR to the 5' RACE reads. The data show some 500,000 distinct CDR3 sequences, approximately 15% seen once. Separately, the same data were catalogued under a study of yellow fever vaccine responses in identical twins.

The clonotype comes from a woman aged 18-29 years in good health. The V and J genes are TRBV5-6 and TRBJ1-5, with D possibly matching TRBD1 (5 bases). Sequencing was done on a sample of CD4+ T cells sorted from blood. DNA of the CDR3: TGTGCCAGCAGCTTGCCAGGGCTCAATCAGCCCCAGCATTTT. Translation: CASSLPGLNQPQHF.